The clone carrying this T cell receptor (beta chain) was recorded many times. The data derive from a study of Graves' ophthalmopathy and Graves' hyperthyroidism. The germline V gene has CDR1 SGDLS and CDR2 YYNGEE. V dropped 4 bases and J dropped 5 bases, with 18 bases sitting between them. The CDR3 runs 15 residues. Excluded: other autoimmune disease, uncontrolled infection, pregnancy or lactation. Using RNA transcripts, the TCR beta CDR3 regions were amplified. RT-PCR was first run with HTBI primers, then multiplex PCR in a second round. TCRdb processed the multiplex PCR reads anew with MiXCR; each CDR3 protein has one entry. The data contain hundreds of thousands of distinct CDR3 sequences, just over 40% of them seen just once; the ten biggest clones take up about 3.3%.

Sequencing was done on a sample of peripheral blood. V gene TRBV9 combines with J gene TRBJ1-1, with D possibly being TRBD1 (5 bases). The receptor's source is an adult man with Graves' ophthalmopathy. The CDR3 sequence is CASSPNGGGGTEAFF. As DNA, the CDR3 is TGTGCCAGCAGCCCCAATGGGGGGGGAGGAACTGAAGCTTTCTTT.